The source of this T cell receptor (beta chain) is a study of PD-L1 blockade in urothelial cancer. Across the whole study: Prior chemotherapy ranged from 0 to 3 regimens per patient.

V was shortened by 3 bases and J by 3 bases, with 8 bases between the two germline ends. The CDR3 is 13 amino acids. The germline gives CDR1 SGHRS, CDR2 YFSETQ. Study-wide findings and caveats: For durable-benefit patients, tumor-associated blood clones expanded more at 3 weeks.

In the case of this clone: The antigen remains undetermined.

The time point is: peripheral blood 6 weeks after treatment start. Sequenced by immunoSEQ multiplex PCR; TCRdb stores in-frame clones only, minus some. The sample records roughly 120,000 clones, 91% being singletons. The sequencing here drew on PBMCs, taken around atezolizumab (anti-PD-L1) treatment. This clonotype was sampled from a man in his sixties with urothelial cancer. The V call is TRBV5-1, the J call TRBJ2-3, with TRBD2 as a possible D gene (6 bases). CDR3 DNA: TGCGCCAGCAGCTCGGAGGGGACAGATACGCAGTATTTT. This sequence encodes CASSSEGTDTQYF.